Sequencing of this TCR beta chain was carried out in a study of cytomegalovirus exposure and HLA in healthy donors. The V segment lost 6 bases and the J segment 8 bases; nucleotides outside the gene matches: 8. Germline CDR1 and CDR2: LNHDA and SQIVND (reference sequence). The CDR3 consists of 13 residues. The PCR used 60 Vbeta and 13 Jbeta primers. The protocol was immunoSEQ multiplex PCR, while the TCRdb copy is restricted to in-frame clones and leaves out a portion. The sample comprises about 160,000 clones, about 80% of which are singletons, and over 2% rests with the top ten. Donors were nominally healthy when sampled, though unrecorded immune exposures were likely.

Sequencing used PBMCs. The V and J genes are TRBV19 and TRBJ1-2, with 8 bases aligning to TRBD1. The receptor was derived from a female donor in good health and CMV-seronegative. The CDR3 DNA follows: TGTGCCAGTAGCGACAGGGGAATGTGGGGCTACACCTTC. Amino acid sequence: CASSDRGMWGYTF.